The next 27 T cell receptor beta chains were all read from a single sample in a study of OX40 agonist ivuxolimab in advanced cancers. Data came from immunoSEQ multiplex PCR; TCRdb stores just in-frame clones and leaves some out. The sample has tens of thousands of clones, 89% seen once. The input for sequencing was CD4+ or CD8+ T cells sorted from blood, taken in a trial of the OX40 agonist ivuxolimab. The receptors here all came from an adult with an advanced solid tumor such as melanoma, head and neck, liver or kidney cancer.

The rearrangement joins TRBV14 to TRBJ2-7; no firm D call. Trimming took 1 base from V and 6 from J, leaving 10 bases between them. Looked up from germline, CDR1 is SGHDN and CDR2 is FVKESK. The CDR3 spans 13 residues. CDR3 DNA sequence: TGTGCCAGCAGCCAAGCGGGTACTGGCGAGCAGTACGTC. Translated: CASSQAGTGEQYV.

This chain uses TRBV10-2 with TRBJ2-1; D gene ambiguous. CDR3 length equals 13 residues. V was pared by 2 bases and J by 5 bases, with 7 bases between. Germline assignment: CDR1 WSHSY and CDR2 SAAADI. CDR3 sequence: CASSEPNNNEQFF. CDR3 nucleotides: TGCGCCAGCAGTGAGCCAAATAACAATGAGCAGTTCTTC.

This chain uses TRBV7-3 with TRBJ1-2; 7 nucleotides agree with TRBD1. Germline lookup yields CDR1 SGHTA and CDR2 FQGTGA. V gave up 5 bases and J gave up 2 bases; unmatched junction bases: 2. The CDR3 loop spans 13 amino acids. The CDR3 spells CASSQQGNYGYTF. DNA of the CDR3: TGTGCCAGCAGCCAACAGGGGAACTATGGCTACACCTTC.

The chain uses TRBV7-9 and TRBJ2-1; 9 bases agree with TRBD1. V shed 5 bases, J shed 5 bases, and the junction held 10 bases outside the gene matches. This CDR3 has 16 residues. Germline V gene lookup returns CDR1 SEHNR and CDR2 FQNEAQ (reference sequence). CDR3 region: CASSQTGGNPDNEQFF. The CDR3 DNA reads TGTGCCAGCAGCCAGACAGGGGGTAACCCCGACAATGAGCAGTTCTTC.

This sequence joins TRBV27 and TRBJ2-7; D might be TRBD2 (6 bases). V was clipped by 4 bases and J by 6 bases, with 28 bases between them. CDR1 MNHEY and CDR2 SMNVEV come from the germline V gene (reference sequence). This CDR3 has 18 residues. The CDR3 loop is CASSSRNDGLSSATEQYV. The CDR3 DNA reads as TGTGCCAGCAGTTCCCGAAACGATGGACTAAGCTCCGCGACCGAGCAGTACGTC.

This chain links TRBV10-3 with TRBJ1-2; maybe TRBD1 (5 bases). CDR3 length: 13 amino acids. V lost 2 bases and J 4 bases, leaving 8 bases between the germline ends. The germline V gene has CDR1 ENHRY and CDR2 SYGVKD. CDR3 sequence: CAISEGGTYGYTF. The CDR3 DNA sequence: TGTGCCATCAGTGAGGGAGGGACCTATGGCTACACCTTC.

Concerning this clone itself: A junction end diverges from the germline sequence, so it may reflect a read error. This rearrangement joins TRBV19 to TRBJ2-3, with no clear D. Germline V lookup: CDR1 LNHDA, CDR2 SQIVND (reference sequence). This CDR3 has 12 residues. DNA for the CDR3: TGTGCCAGTAGTCACAGCACGGATACGCAGTATTTT. This codes for CASSHSTDTQYF.

CDR3 in DNA: TGTGCCAGCAGCGGAGGACTAGCGGGGATGAACACCGGGGAGCTGTTTTTT. Encoded protein: CASSGGLAGMNTGELFF. V gene TRBV9 combines with J gene TRBJ2-2; TRBD2 matches 12 bases. This CDR3 contains 17 residues. Germline trimming cut 3 bases from V and 1 base from J; bases unmatched to any gene: 4. CDR1 and CDR2 from the germline V gene are SGDLS and YYNGEE.

The table lists this clone with a count of one. The gene calls are TRBV29-1 and TRBJ2-7; 9 positions match TRBD2. From germline, CDR1 is SQVTM and CDR2 ANQGSEA. Unmatched junction bases numbered 4, after V lost 5 bases and J lost 2 bases. The CDR3 has 13 amino acids. CDR3 sequence reads: CSVSGGMTYEQYF. The CDR3 bases are TGCAGCGTTAGCGGGGGGATGACCTACGAGCAGTACTTC.

The chain combines TRBV7-9 with TRBJ2-7; D is ambiguous. This CDR3 is built from 12 residues. Germline-derived CDR1 and CDR2 are SEHNR and FQNEAQ (reference sequence). V was shortened by 5 bases and J by 6 bases, with 11 bases between the two germline ends. The DNA of the CDR3 is TGTGCCAGCAGCATTATCCTGGGCGAGCAGTACTTC. Translated, it gives CASSIILGEQYF. The full variable domain, rest sourced from reference TRBV7-9 and TRBJ2-7, is DTGVSQNPRHKITKRGQNVTFRCDPISEHNRLYWYRQTLGQGPEFLTYFQNEAQLEKSRLLSDRFSAERPKGSFSTLEIQRTEQGDSAMYLCASSIILGEQYFGPGTRLTVT.

This chain links TRBV9 with TRBJ2-1; 9 bases line up with TRBD1. In germline, CDR1 is SGDLS, CDR2 YYNGEE. J was trimmed by 5 bases and V by 6 bases; bases with no gene match: 6. The CDR3 totals 14 residues. The CDR3 region is CASTGDRVNNEQFF. CDR3 coding DNA: TGTGCCAGCACAGGGGACAGGGTCAACAATGAGCAGTTCTTC.

The V gene is TRBV2, the J gene TRBJ2-7; D is unclear. Per germline, CDR1 SNHLY and CDR2 FYNNEI. V gave up 6 bases and J gave up 0 bases, with 21 bases separating them. This CDR3 comprises 17 residues. Here the CDR3 reads CASRKPFSRTSSYEQYV. CDR3 DNA sequence: TGTGCCAGCAGAAAACCGTTCTCGCGGACGAGCTCCTACGAGCAGTACGTC.

V is TRBV7-3 and J is TRBJ1-1; a weak D match, TRBD1 (5 bases). Germline-derived CDR1 and CDR2 are SGHTA and FQGTGA. V was cut by 5 bases and J by 4 bases, with 14 bases left in between. The CDR3 is 14 residues long. The CDR3 DNA is TGTGCCAGCAGCCACAGAGGACAACCCACTGAAGCTTTCTTT. Amino acids: CASSHRGQPTEAFF. The full variable domain, in which reference TRBV7-3 and TRBJ1-1 provide the parts outside the CDR3, is GAGVSQTPSNKVTEKGKYVELRCDPISGHTALYWYRQSLGQGPEFLIYFQGTGAADDSGLPNDRFFAVRPEGSVSTLKIQRTERGDSAVYLCASSHRGQPTEAFFGQGTRLTVV.

V and J are TRBV29-1 and TRBJ2-3; TRBD1 matches at 10 bases. In germline, CDR1 is SQVTM, CDR2 ANQGSEA. The ends lost 7 bases at V and 4 bases at J; junction bases unmatched: 5. The CDR3 runs 13 residues. CDR3: CSGTGGYSDTQYF. The CDR3 nucleotides read TGCAGCGGGACAGGGGGTTACTCAGATACGCAGTATTTT.

This clone was observed a single time. This CDR3 reads CASSIAGSYNEQFF. Written as DNA, the CDR3 is TGTGCCAGTAGTATCGCTGGCTCCTACAATGAGCAGTTCTTC. The chain is built from TRBV19 and TRBJ2-1; D is ambiguous. CDR1 is LNHDA and CDR2 is SQIVND in the germline V gene (reference sequence). V lost 3 bases to trimming and J lost 0 bases, with 6 bases between them. This CDR3 has 14 residues.

The V and J genes are TRBV6-5 and TRBJ2-1; TRBD2 matches at 9 bases. The germline CDR1 and CDR2 sequences are MNHEY and SVGAGI. V shed 10 bases and J 6 bases; nucleotides not matched to a gene: 10. The CDR3 has 14 amino acids. The CDR3 DNA is TGTGCCACCCTGGCGGGAGGGCCTGGCAATGAGCAGTTCTTC. Residues: CATLAGGPGNEQFF.

The chain combines TRBV27 with TRBJ2-5; 7 bases match TRBD1. The CDR3 is 16 amino acids. Per the germline V gene, CDR1 is MNHEY and CDR2 is SMNVEV (reference sequence). Losses at the gene ends were 0 bases for V and 4 bases for J; bases not matched to a gene: 8. The CDR3: CASSLSGTGAGETQYF. The CDR3 region has the DNA TGTGCCAGCAGTTTATCAGGTACAGGGGCTGGAGAGACCCAGTACTTC.

This sequence joins TRBV4-3 and TRBJ2-4; 8 positions match TRBD1. Per the germline V gene, CDR1 is LGHNA and CDR2 is YSLEER. CDR3 length equals 16 residues. With V trimmed by 1 base and J by 6 bases, 8 bases remained unmatched. CDR3 protein: CASSQGRGTGLNIQYF. The DNA of the CDR3 is TGCGCCAGCAGCCAAGGCCGTGGGACAGGACTAAACATTCAGTACTTC.

The J gene is TRBJ2-5, the V gene TRBV6-5, with D possibly being TRBD1 (6 bases). Looked up from germline, CDR1 is MNHEY and CDR2 is SVGAGI. The V gene lost 4 bases and the J gene lost 5 bases, with 17 bases spanning the gap. This CDR3 is 15 amino acids long. In DNA form, the CDR3 reads TGTGCCAGCAGTTCTGGACGGGACACGTCTGAGACCCAGTACTTC. This codes for CASSSGRDTSETQYF.

This chain links TRBV28 with TRBJ1-4; no firm D call. V lost 4 bases and J 8 bases, leaving 14 bases between the germline ends. CDR3 length: 14 amino acids. Germline loops: CDR1 MDHEN, CDR2 SYDVKM. CDR3 region: CASSSPREREKLFF. For the CDR3, the DNA is TGTGCCAGCAGTTCGCCGAGGGAGAGGGAAAAACTGTTTTTT.

This clone was counted a single time. This rearrangement joins TRBV14 to TRBJ2-3, with a tentative D call TRBD2 (5 bases). From germline, CDR1 is SGHDN and CDR2 FVKESK. The CDR3 length is 13 residues. V dropped 2 bases and J dropped 6 bases, with 9 bases sitting between them. Here the CDR3 DNA reads TGTGCCAGCAGCCAACTTAGGAGGGATACGCAGTATTTT. Translation: CASSQLRRDTQYF.

This chain joins TRBV2 and TRBJ1-3; D remains ambiguous. There are 12 residues in the CDR3. Germline V lookup: CDR1 SNHLY, CDR2 FYNNEI. Trimming left V 3 bases short and J 4 bases short, with 4 bases between. The DNA for the CDR3 is TGTGCCAGCAGTGATGGGGGAAACACCATATATTTT. Translation: CASSDGGNTIYF.

A note on this clone: At one end, the junction sequence differs from germline, possibly due to a read error. This chain links TRBV13 with TRBJ2-5; 10 bases align to TRBD2. This CDR3 is 16 amino acids long. Germline lookup yields CDR1 PRHDT and CDR2 FYEKMQ (reference sequence). For the CDR3, the DNA is TGTACCAGCAGCTTACGAGCGGGAGGGGTCCAAGAGACCCAGTACTTC. Its protein product is CTSSLRAGGVQETQYF.

The chain recombines TRBV28 with TRBJ1-5, with 11 bases that match TRBD1. Germline CDR1 reads MDHEN; CDR2 reads SYDVKM. The CDR3 contains 15 residues. The J segment lost 5 bases and the V segment lost 6 bases, leaving 6 bases of the junction unmatched. The CDR3 is CASRDRGPRDQPQHF. The DNA of the CDR3 is TGTGCCAGCAGGGACAGGGGGCCCCGCGATCAGCCCCAGCATTTT. Looking up the rest from reference TRBV28 and TRBJ1-5 gives the full variable domain: DVKVTQSSRYLVKRTGEKVFLECVQDMDHENMFWYRQDPGLGLRLIYFSYDVKMKEKGDIPEGYSVSREKKERFSLILESASTNQTSMYLCASRDRGPRDQPQHFGDGTRLSIL.

The chain joins TRBV6-1 to TRBJ1-5; no reliable D call. Trimming left V 5 bases short and J 7 bases short, with 12 bases between. This CDR3 comprises 13 residues. In germline, CDR1 is MNHNS, CDR2 SASEGT. The CDR3 is CASSWARGQPQHF. The CDR3 nucleotides read TGTGCCAGCAGTTGGGCCCGAGGGCAGCCCCAGCATTTT.

This rearrangement joins TRBV30 to TRBJ2-3; 8 bases map to TRBD1. V gave up 2 bases and J gave up 2 bases; unmatched junction bases: 6. CDR1 and CDR2 from the germline V gene are GTSNPN and SVGIG (reference sequence). The CDR3 has 15 residues. CDR3 DNA sequence: TGTGCCTGGAGTCCTGGGACAGGATTCACAGATACGCAGTATTTT. Translation: CAWSPGTGFTDTQYF.

V and J are TRBV28 and TRBJ1-1; weak D call: TRBD1 (5 bases). This CDR3 is built from 14 residues. Germline V gene sequence: CDR1 MDHEN, CDR2 SYDVKM. V was trimmed by 5 bases and J by 1 base, leaving 11 bases between them. The CDR3: CASSDQGSNTEAFF. In nucleotides, the CDR3 is TGTGCCAGCAGTGACCAGGGTTCGAACACTGAAGCTTTCTTT.